The clone carrying this TCR beta chain was seen ten or more times. As yet, its antigen is unknown. These data are taken from a study of spatial heterogeneity in lung cancer. Study in general: Beta-chain sequences consistently outnumbered alpha-chain sequences in detection. The mean occurrence of each unique TCR and UMI combination in raw reads exceeded eight.

One entry per CDR3 protein results from TCRdb running MiXCR on the 5' RACE reads. This table holds 20,000 to 25,000 distinct CDR3 sequences, 3% to 3.5% found once. The length of the CDR3 is 13 residues. CDR1 is MNHEY, CDR2 SMNVEV, per germline (reference sequence). Trimming pared 3 bases from V and 4 bases from J, leaving 9 bases between. Time point specified: sample taken at primary tumor resection. From tumor, nontumor lung or frozen PBMC, whole RNA was taken unsorted for sequencing. Around 68 TRACERx patients with early, untreated non-small cell lung cancer donated samples. Study-level findings and limits: Relative to follow-up, resection was when ubiquitous expanded tumor TCRs appeared more in blood.

This sequence joins TRBV27 and TRBJ1-1; D gene unclear. The sequencing used PBMCs, collected at surgery. The clonotype comes from a female donor with early-stage non-small cell lung cancer. The CDR3 loop reads CASSFGRATEAFF. The CDR3 DNA follows: TGTGCCAGCAGTTTTGGGAGGGCCACTGAAGCTTTCTTT.